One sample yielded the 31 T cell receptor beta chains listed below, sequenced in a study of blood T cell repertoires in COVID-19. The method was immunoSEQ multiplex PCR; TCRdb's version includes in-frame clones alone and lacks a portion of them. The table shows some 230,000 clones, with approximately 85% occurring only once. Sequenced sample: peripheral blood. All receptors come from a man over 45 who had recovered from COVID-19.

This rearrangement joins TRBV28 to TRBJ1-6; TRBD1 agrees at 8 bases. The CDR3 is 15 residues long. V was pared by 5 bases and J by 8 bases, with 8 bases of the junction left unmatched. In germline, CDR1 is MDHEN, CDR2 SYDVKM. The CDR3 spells CASSTRTGNHSPLHF. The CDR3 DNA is TGTGCCAGCAGTACCCGGACAGGGAATCATTCACCCCTCCACTTT.

The CDR3 is CASSRRQATNEKLFF. As DNA, the CDR3 is TGTGCCAGTAGTCGAAGACAGGCAACTAATGAAAAACTGTTTTTT. The chain couples TRBV19 to TRBJ1-4; D perhaps matches TRBD1 (6 bases). Germline V gene data show CDR1 as LNHDA and CDR2 as SQIVND (reference sequence). V dropped 5 bases and J dropped 0 bases, with 10 bases sitting between them. CDR3 length: 15 amino acids.

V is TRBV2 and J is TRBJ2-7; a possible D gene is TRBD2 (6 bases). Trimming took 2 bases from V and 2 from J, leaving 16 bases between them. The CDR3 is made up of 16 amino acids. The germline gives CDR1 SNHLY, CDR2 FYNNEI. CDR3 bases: TGTGCCAGCAGTGAAAATTTGGCGGGAATTGCCTACGAGCAGTACTTC. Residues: CASSENLAGIAYEQYF.

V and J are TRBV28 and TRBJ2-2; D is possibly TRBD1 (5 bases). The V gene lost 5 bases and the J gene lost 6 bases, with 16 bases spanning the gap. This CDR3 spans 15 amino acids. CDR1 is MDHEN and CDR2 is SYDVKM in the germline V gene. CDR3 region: CASSPRPQGAGELFF. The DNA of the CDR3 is TGTGCCAGCAGTCCACGGCCTCAGGGCGCCGGGGAGCTGTTTTTT. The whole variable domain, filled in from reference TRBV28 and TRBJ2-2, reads DVKVTQSSRYLVKRTGEKVFLECVQDMDHENMFWYRQDPGLGLRLIYFSYDVKMKEKGDIPEGYSVSREKKERFSLILESASTNQTSMYLCASSPRPQGAGELFFGEGSRLTVL.

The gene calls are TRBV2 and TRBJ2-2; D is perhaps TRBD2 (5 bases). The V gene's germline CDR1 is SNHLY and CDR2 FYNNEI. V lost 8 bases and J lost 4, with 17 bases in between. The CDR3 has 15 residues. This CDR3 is CASLDMGVFTGELFF. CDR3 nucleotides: TGTGCCAGCTTAGACATGGGAGTGTTCACCGGGGAGCTGTTTTTT.

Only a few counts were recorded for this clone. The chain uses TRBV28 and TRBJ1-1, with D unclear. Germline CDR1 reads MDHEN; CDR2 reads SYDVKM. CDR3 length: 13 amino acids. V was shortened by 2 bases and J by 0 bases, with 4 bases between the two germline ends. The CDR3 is CASSLNLNTEAFF. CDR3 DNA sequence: TGTGCCAGCAGTTTAAACTTGAACACTGAAGCTTTCTTT.

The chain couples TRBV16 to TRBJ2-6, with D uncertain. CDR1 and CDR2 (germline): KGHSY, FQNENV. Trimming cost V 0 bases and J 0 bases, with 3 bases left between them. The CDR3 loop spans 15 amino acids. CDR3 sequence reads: CASSQSVSGANVLTF. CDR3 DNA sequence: TGTGCCAGCAGCCAATCCGTCTCTGGGGCCAACGTCCTGACTTTC.

The CDR3 is CASASGQGFGYTF. The CDR3 nucleotides are TGTGCCAGTGCGTCTGGACAGGGGTTTGGCTACACCTTC. The chain carries TRBV27 and TRBJ1-2, with 9 bases aligning to TRBD1. J was trimmed by 7 bases and V by 9 bases; bases with no gene match: 9. The CDR3 length is 13 residues. Germline CDR1 and CDR2: MNHEY and SMNVEV (reference sequence).

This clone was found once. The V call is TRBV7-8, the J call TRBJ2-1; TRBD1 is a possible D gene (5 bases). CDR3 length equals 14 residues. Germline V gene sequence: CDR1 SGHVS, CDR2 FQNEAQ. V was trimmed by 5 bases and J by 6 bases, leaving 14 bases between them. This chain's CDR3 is CASSPPRQSNEQFF. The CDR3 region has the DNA TGTGCCAGCAGCCCCCCACGACAGTCCAATGAGCAGTTCTTC.

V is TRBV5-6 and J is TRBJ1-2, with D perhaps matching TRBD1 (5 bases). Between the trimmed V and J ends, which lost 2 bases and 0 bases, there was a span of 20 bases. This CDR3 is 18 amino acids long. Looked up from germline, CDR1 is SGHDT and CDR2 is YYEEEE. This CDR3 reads CASSFLPADSRANYGYTF. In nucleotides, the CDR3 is TGTGCCAGCAGCTTTTTACCGGCAGACAGTCGAGCTAACTATGGCTACACCTTC.

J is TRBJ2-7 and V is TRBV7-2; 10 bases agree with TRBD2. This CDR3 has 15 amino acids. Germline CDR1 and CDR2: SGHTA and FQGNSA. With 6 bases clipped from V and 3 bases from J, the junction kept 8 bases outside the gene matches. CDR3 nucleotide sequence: TGTGCCAGCAGTCCACCGGGACTAGCGAACTACGAGCAGTACTTC. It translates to CASSPPGLANYEQYF.

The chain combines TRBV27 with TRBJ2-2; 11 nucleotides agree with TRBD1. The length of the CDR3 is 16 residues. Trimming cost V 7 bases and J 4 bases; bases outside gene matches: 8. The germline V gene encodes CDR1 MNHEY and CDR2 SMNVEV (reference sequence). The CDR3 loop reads CASKTTGTGGTGELFF. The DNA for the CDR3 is TGTGCCAGCAAAACTACCGGGACAGGGGGCACCGGGGAGCTGTTTTTT.

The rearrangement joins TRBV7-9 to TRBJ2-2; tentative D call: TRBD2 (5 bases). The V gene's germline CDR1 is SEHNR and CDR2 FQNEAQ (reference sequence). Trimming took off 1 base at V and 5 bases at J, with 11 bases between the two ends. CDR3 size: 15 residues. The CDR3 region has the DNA TGTGCCAGCAGCTTAGAAGTCCGGGAAACCGGGGAGCTGTTTTTT. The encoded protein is CASSLEVRETGELFF. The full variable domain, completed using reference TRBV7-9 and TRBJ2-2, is DTGVSQNPRHKITKRGQNVTFRCDPISEHNRLYWYRQTLGQGPEFLTYFQNEAQLEKSRLLSDRFSAERPKGSFSTLEIQRTEQGDSAMYLCASSLEVRETGELFFGEGSRLTVL.

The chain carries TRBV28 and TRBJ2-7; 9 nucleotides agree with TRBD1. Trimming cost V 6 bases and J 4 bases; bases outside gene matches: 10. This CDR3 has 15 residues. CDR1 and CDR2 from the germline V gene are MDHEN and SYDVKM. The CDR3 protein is CASRDRGGVGYEQYF. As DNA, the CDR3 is TGTGCCAGCAGGGACAGGGGTGGGGTTGGGTACGAGCAGTACTTC. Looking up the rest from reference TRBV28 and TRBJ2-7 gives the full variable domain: DVKVTQSSRYLVKRTGEKVFLECVQDMDHENMFWYRQDPGLGLRLIYFSYDVKMKEKGDIPEGYSVSREKKERFSLILESASTNQTSMYLCASRDRGGVGYEQYFGPGTRLTVT.

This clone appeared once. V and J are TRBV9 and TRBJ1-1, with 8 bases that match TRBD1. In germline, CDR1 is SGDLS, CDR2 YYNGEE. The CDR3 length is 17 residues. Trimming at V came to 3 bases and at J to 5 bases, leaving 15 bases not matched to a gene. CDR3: CASSGEQTFRGRTEAFF. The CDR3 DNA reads TGTGCCAGCAGCGGGGAACAAACCTTCAGGGGGCGAACTGAAGCTTTCTTT.

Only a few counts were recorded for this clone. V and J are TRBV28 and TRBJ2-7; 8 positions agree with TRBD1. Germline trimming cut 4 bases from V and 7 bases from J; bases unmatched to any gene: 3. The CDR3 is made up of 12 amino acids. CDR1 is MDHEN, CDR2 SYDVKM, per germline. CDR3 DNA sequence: TGTGCCAGCAGTTCGACAGGGGAAGAGCAGTACTTC. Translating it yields CASSSTGEEQYF.

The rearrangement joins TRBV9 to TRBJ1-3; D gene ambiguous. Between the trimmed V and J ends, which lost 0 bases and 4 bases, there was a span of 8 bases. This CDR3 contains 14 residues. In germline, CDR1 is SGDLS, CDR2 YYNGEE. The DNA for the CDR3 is TGTGCCAGCAGCGTAGAAACGGTCGGAAACACCATATATTTT. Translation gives CASSVETVGNTIYF.

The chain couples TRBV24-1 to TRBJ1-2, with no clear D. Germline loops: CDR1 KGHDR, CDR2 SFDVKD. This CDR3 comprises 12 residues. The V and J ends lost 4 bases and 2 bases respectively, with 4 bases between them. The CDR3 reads CATSERNYGYTF. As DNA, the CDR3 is TGTGCCACCAGTGAACGGAACTATGGCTACACCTTC.

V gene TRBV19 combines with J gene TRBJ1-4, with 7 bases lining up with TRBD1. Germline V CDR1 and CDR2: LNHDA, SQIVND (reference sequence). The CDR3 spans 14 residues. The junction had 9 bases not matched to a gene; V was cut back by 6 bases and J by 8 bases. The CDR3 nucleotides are TGTGCCAGTAGCCTACAGGGGACGGACGAAAAACTGTTTTTT. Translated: CASSLQGTDEKLFF.

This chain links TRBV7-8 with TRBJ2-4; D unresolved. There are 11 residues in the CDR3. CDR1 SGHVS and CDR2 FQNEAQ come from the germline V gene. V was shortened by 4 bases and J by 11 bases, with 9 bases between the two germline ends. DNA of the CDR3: TGTGCCAGCAGCTCGACTGGAGTTCAGTACTTC. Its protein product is CASSSTGVQYF.

The chain's CDR3 is CASRAGGIYTGELFF. CDR3 DNA sequence: TGTGCCAGCCGAGCGGGAGGTATCTACACCGGGGAGCTGTTTTTT. J is TRBJ2-2 and V is TRBV28; 9 bases are a match to TRBD2. Germline V gene sequence: CDR1 MDHEN, CDR2 SYDVKM. The CDR3 is 15 amino acids. V shed 8 bases and J 3 bases; nucleotides not matched to a gene: 7.

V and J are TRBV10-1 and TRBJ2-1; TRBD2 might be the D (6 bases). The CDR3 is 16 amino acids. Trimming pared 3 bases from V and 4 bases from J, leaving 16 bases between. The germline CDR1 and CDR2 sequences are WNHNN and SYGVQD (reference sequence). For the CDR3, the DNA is TGCGCCAGCAGTGAAGCCAGGAGAGGACTATACAATGAGCAGTTCTTC. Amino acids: CASSEARRGLYNEQFF.

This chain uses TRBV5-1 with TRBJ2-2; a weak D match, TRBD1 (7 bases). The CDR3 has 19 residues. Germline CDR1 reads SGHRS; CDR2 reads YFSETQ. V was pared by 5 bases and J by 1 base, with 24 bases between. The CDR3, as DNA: TGCGCCAGCAGATCGGACCTGGTTTGGCAGGGGGGGAACACCGGGGAGCTGTTTTTT. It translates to CASRSDLVWQGGNTGELFF. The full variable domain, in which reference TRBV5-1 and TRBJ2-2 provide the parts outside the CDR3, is KAGVTQTPRYLIKTRGQQVTLSCSPISGHRSVSWYQQTPGQGLQFLFEYFSETQRNKGNFPGRFSGRQFSNSRSEMNVSTLELGDSALYLCASRSDLVWQGGNTGELFFGEGSRLTVL.

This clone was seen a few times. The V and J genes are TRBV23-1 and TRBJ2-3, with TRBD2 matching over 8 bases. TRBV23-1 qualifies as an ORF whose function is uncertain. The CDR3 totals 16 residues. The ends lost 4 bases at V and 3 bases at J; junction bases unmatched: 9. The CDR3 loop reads CASSPAGGVETDTQYF. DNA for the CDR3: TGCGCCAGCAGTCCCGCGGGGGGTGTTGAGACAGATACGCAGTATTTT.

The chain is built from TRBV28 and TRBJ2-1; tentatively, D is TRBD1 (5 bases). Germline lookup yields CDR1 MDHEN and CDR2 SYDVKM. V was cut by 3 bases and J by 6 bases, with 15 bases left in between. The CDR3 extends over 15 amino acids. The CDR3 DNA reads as TGTGCCAGCAGTTTCGCAGACAGAAACAGCAATGAGCAGTTCTTC. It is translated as CASSFADRNSNEQFF.

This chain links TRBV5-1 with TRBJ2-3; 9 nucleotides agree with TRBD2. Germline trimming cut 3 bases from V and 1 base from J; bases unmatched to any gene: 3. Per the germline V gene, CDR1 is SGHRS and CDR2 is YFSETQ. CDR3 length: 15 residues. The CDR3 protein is CASSSSGMGTDTQYF. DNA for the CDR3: TGCGCCAGCAGCTCTAGCGGGATGGGCACAGATACGCAGTATTTT. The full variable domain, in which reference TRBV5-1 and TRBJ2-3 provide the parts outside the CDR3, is KAGVTQTPRYLIKTRGQQVTLSCSPISGHRSVSWYQQTPGQGLQFLFEYFSETQRNKGNFPGRFSGRQFSNSRSEMNVSTLELGDSALYLCASSSSGMGTDTQYFGPGTRLTVL.

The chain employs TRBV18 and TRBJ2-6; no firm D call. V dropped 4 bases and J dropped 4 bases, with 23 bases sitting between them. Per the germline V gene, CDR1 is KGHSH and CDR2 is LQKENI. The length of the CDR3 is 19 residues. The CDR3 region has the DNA TGTGCCAGCTCACTACTCCCTTTCTCACAGCCTGTCGGGGCCAACGTCCTGACTTTC. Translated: CASSLLPFSQPVGANVLTF. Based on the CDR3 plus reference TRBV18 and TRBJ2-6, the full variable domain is NAGVMQNPRHLVRRRGQEARLRCSPMKGHSHVYWYRQLPEEGLKFMVYLQKENIIDESGMPKERFSAEFPKEGPSILRIQQVVRGDSAAYFCASSLLPFSQPVGANVLTFGAGSRLTVL.

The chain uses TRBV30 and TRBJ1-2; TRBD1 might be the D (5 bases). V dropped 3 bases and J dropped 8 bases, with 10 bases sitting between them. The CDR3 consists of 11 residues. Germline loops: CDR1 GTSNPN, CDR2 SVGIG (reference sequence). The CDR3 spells CAWSQGGGYTF. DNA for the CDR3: TGTGCCTGGAGCCAGGGAGGCGGCTACACCTTC.

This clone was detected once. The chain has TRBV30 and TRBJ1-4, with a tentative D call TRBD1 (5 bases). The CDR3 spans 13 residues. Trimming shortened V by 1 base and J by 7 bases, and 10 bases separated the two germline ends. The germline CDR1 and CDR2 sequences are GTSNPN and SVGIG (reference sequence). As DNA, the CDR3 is TGTGCCTGGAGTGGACAGCCGGGTGAAAAACTGTTTTTT. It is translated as CAWSGQPGEKLFF.

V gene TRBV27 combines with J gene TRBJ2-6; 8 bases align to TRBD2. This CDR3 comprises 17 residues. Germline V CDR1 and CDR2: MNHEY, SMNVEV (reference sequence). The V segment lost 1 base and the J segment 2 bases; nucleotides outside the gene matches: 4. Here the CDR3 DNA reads TGTGCCAGCAGTTTATGGGGGACTAGAGCTGGGGCCAACGTCCTGACTTTC. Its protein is CASSLWGTRAGANVLTF.

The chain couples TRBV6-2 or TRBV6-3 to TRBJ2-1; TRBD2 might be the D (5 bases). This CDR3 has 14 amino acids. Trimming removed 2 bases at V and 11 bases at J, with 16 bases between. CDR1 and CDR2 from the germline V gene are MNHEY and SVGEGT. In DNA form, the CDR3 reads TGTGCCAGCAGTTACCCCCAGGAGGTGGCGAAGCAGTTCTTC. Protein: CASSYPQEVAKQFF.